The 18 T cell receptor beta chains in this list originate from one sample, sequenced in a study of CD4+ T cells in melanoma. The assay was immunoSEQ multiplex PCR, and TCRdb's table has in-frame clones only and misses some. The table shows approximately 15,000 clones, with 80% to 85% occurring only once. Sequences were obtained from cells from a culture (not recorded whether cultured in vitro). The source is a human donor with melanoma.

The chain joins TRBV4-1 to TRBJ2-7; 7 nucleotides agree with TRBD1. This CDR3 spans 17 amino acids. The germline CDR1 and CDR2 sequences are MGHRA and YSYEKL. The trim removed 2 bases at V and 4 bases at J, leaving 14 bases unmatched. The CDR3 DNA sequence: TGCGCCAGCAGCCAAATATTCCCCGGGACAGATAAATACGAGCAGTACTTC. Translation: CASSQIFPGTDKYEQYF.

CDR3 protein: CASSGDMNRKTYGYTF. CDR3 coding DNA: TGTGCCAGTAGTGGGGATATGAATCGAAAGACCTATGGCTACACCTTC. The chain links TRBV19 to TRBJ1-2; unclear D gene. Trimming stripped 5 bases from V and 4 bases from J, with 20 bases between. The CDR3 is 16 amino acids. The germline V gene encodes CDR1 LNHDA and CDR2 SQIVND (reference sequence).

V and J are TRBV7-9 and TRBJ2-3; D is ambiguous. From germline, CDR1 is SEHNR and CDR2 FQNEAQ (reference sequence). V lost 2 bases and J 4 bases, leaving 10 bases between the germline ends. This CDR3 is 14 amino acids long. The CDR3 spells CASSLFGGADTQYF. The DNA for the CDR3 is TGTGCCAGCAGCTTATTCGGTGGGGCAGATACGCAGTATTTT.

The chain employs TRBV19 and TRBJ1-3; a possible D gene is TRBD1 (5 bases). With 5 bases removed from V and 0 bases from J, the gap between germline ends came to 14 bases. The CDR3 loop spans 16 amino acids. Germline V CDR1 and CDR2: LNHDA, SQIVND (reference sequence). The CDR3 DNA reads TGTGCCAGTAGTTCCGCGGGACCGCGCTCTGGAAACACCATATATTTT. This translates into CASSSAGPRSGNTIYF.

The sample holds a few counts of this clone. The chain recombines TRBV6-6 with TRBJ2-5; possibly TRBD2 for D (6 bases). The CDR3 is 15 residues long. Trimming removed 5 bases at V and 5 bases at J, with 18 bases between. The germline V gene encodes CDR1 MNHNY and CDR2 SVGAGI (reference sequence). In nucleotides, the CDR3 is TGTGCCAGCAGTCGAGCCGGGACTGCCGGTGAGACCCAGTACTTC. Amino acid sequence: CASSRAGTAGETQYF.

CDR3 DNA: TGCGCCAGCAGCCGACTAGCGGGGGGCCCGGGGGTGGAAGAGACCCAGTACTTC. Its protein product is CASSRLAGGPGVEETQYF. V usage is TRBV5-1 and J usage is TRBJ2-5, with 13 bases that match TRBD2. V gave up 4 bases and J gave up 3 bases; unmatched junction bases: 12. CDR1 and CDR2 (germline): SGHRS, YFSETQ. The CDR3 is 18 amino acids.

This clone has only a few counts. The rearrangement uses TRBV5-1 and TRBJ1-1; weak D call: TRBD1 (6 bases). Germline CDR1 SGHRS, CDR2 YFSETQ. The ends were cut back, 4 bases at V and 3 bases at J, with 13 bases in the middle. The CDR3 contains 14 residues. CDR3 loop: CASSVRGGDTEAFF. DNA of the CDR3: TGCGCCAGCAGCGTCAGGGGAGGGGACACTGAAGCTTTCTTT.

The chain links TRBV9 to TRBJ2-3; the D is unclear. Germline CDR1 SGDLS, CDR2 YYNGEE. V lost 0 bases and J 6 bases, leaving 8 bases between the germline ends. The CDR3 is 13 amino acids. This CDR3 is CASSVAPHDTQYF. CDR3 DNA: TGTGCCAGCAGCGTAGCTCCGCACGATACGCAGTATTTT.

This rearrangement joins TRBV11-2 to TRBJ1-6; 7 bases align to TRBD1. Germline CDR1 reads SGHAT; CDR2 reads FQNNGV. Unmatched junction bases numbered 8, after V lost 2 bases and J lost 10 bases. The CDR3 sequence is 15 residues long. This CDR3 reads CASSLSRQGPSPLHF. The CDR3 nucleotides read TGTGCCAGCAGCTTATCCCGACAGGGCCCCTCACCCCTCCACTTT.

This chain connects TRBV7-8 to TRBJ2-2; 8 nucleotides match TRBD1. V dropped 1 base and J dropped 5; count of bases not matched to a gene: 6. The CDR3 runs 16 residues. Germline CDR1 and CDR2: SGHVS and FQNEAQ. In DNA form, the CDR3 reads TGTGCCAGCAGCTTAGTGACGGGACAGGCGACCGGGGAGCTGTTTTTT. Its protein product is CASSLVTGQATGELFF.

V gene TRBV2 combines with J gene TRBJ2-5; D possibly corresponds to TRBD1 (6 bases). The ends were cut back, 4 bases at V and 5 bases at J, with 14 bases in the middle. The CDR3 length is 14 residues. Germline values: CDR1 SNHLY, CDR2 FYNNEI. The CDR3 DNA reads as TGTGCCAGCAGTGCTGAACAGGGCATCGAGACCCAGTACTTC. Its translation is CASSAEQGIETQYF.

V is TRBV6-4 and J is TRBJ1-1; D ambiguous. Trimming took off 2 bases at V and 4 bases at J, with 8 bases between the two ends. The CDR3 has 13 amino acids. The germline V gene encodes CDR1 MRHNA and CDR2 SNTAGT. In DNA form, the CDR3 reads TGTGCCAGCAGTGACCGTGGGCGCACTGAAGCTTTCTTT. Translating gives CASSDRGRTEAFF.

This chain joins TRBV11-2 and TRBJ2-7, with D maybe TRBD2 (5 bases). V dropped 4 bases and J dropped 0 bases, with 13 bases sitting between them. Germline-derived CDR1 and CDR2 are SGHAT and FQNNGV. The CDR3 has 15 residues. The CDR3 DNA is TGTGCCAGCAGCTCAAATTATGGGAGCTCCTACGAGCAGTACTTC. Translation gives CASSSNYGSSYEQYF.

The V gene is TRBV10-3, the J gene TRBJ1-2, with D uncertain. V shed 6 bases and J shed 0 bases, with 5 bases lying between them. Per the germline V gene, CDR1 is ENHRY and CDR2 is SYGVKD. This CDR3 has 12 amino acids. The CDR3 coding sequence is TGTGCCATCAGAGCAGCTAACTATGGCTACACCTTC. Protein sequence: CAIRAANYGYTF.

The chain links TRBV9 to TRBJ2-3; possibly TRBD1 for D (6 bases). The V end lost 3 bases, the J end lost 1 base, and 18 bases lay between the germline ends. This CDR3 region has 17 residues. Germline values: CDR1 SGDLS, CDR2 YYNGEE. The CDR3 loop is CASSEGVSSRGTDTQYF. CDR3 in DNA: TGTGCCAGCAGCGAGGGGGTCTCGAGCCGAGGCACAGATACGCAGTATTTT.

As DNA, the CDR3 is TGTGCCAGCCGGAAAGGGGAGACCCAGTACTTC. Residues: CASRKGETQYF. The chain uses TRBV6-5 and TRBJ2-5; D ambiguous. This CDR3 has 11 amino acids. Trimming cost V 8 bases and J 5 bases, with 9 bases left between them. In germline, CDR1 is MNHEY, CDR2 SVGAGI.

This clone occurred a few times. The chain employs TRBV27 and TRBJ2-7; maybe TRBD1 (5 bases). Looked up from germline, CDR1 is MNHEY and CDR2 is SMNVEV (reference sequence). This CDR3 is built from 15 residues. Trimming cost V 7 bases and J 0 bases, with 16 bases left between them. In DNA form, the CDR3 reads TGTGCCAGCATCTTAGGGCAGGGCGGCTCCTACGAGCAGTACTTC. Its translation: CASILGQGGSYEQYF.

The rearrangement links TRBV9 to TRBJ1-5; the D is unclear. Germline V CDR1 and CDR2: SGDLS, YYNGEE. V shed 4 bases and J shed 5 bases, with 13 bases lying between them. The CDR3 spans 14 residues. The CDR3, as DNA: TGTGCCAGCAGCCCACCGGGAAGGGATCAGCCCCAGCATTTT. Its translation: CASSPPGRDQPQHF.